A selection of T cell receptor beta chains follows, all from one sample in a study of cytomegalovirus exposure and HLA in healthy donors. Profiled with immunoSEQ multiplex PCR; TCRdb holds only in-frame clones, not every one. This table has fewer than 250,000 clones, around 88% appearing once. Sequenced: PBMCs. The receptors were gathered from a man aged 35 to 55 in good health and CMV-seropositive. The CDR3 runs from the conserved cysteine through the conserved F or W. The order of the fields is clone size, D gene, J gene, V gene, CDR3 protein, CDR3 DNA. D genes are given only for firm matches. Size values are once, few and many counts, or a class for expanded clones, and some rows have none.

once | TRBD2 | TRBJ2-1 | TRBV10-2 | CASSELKSGLAGSEQFF | TGCGCCAGCAGTGAGTTAAAATCGGGACTAGCGGGTAGTGAGCAGTTCTTC
. | . | TRBJ2-1 | TRBV2 | CASSVYLGTEQFF | TGTGCCAGCAGTGTATATCTAGGAACTGAGCAGTTCTTC
. | TRBD1 | TRBJ1-2 | TRBV6-4 | CASGDRARIRGYTF | TGTGCCAGCGGGGACAGGGCCCGAATCCGGGGCTACACCTTC
. | TRBD1 | TRBJ1-2 | TRBV10-3 | CAISDRTGEYGYTF | TGTGCCATCAGTGATAGGACAGGGGAATATGGCTACACCTTC
once | TRBD1 | TRBJ1-1 | TRBV19 | CASSMIDRGTEAFF | TGTGCCAGTAGTATGATTGACAGGGGCACTGAAGCTTTCTTT
. | . | TRBJ2-3 | TRBV15 | CATSRGGTSTDTQYF | TGTGCCACCAGCAGAGGCGGAACTAGCACAGATACGCAGTATTTT
. | TRBD2 | TRBJ2-2 | TRBV7-6 | CASSPGLAGGTGELFF | TGTGCCAGCAGCCCCGGACTAGCGGGTGGAACCGGGGAGCTGTTTTTT
. | . | TRBJ1-2 | TRBV7-2 | CASTRDFSNYGYTF | TGTGCCAGCACCAGAGACTTCTCTAACTATGGCTACACCTTC
once | . | TRBJ2-2 | TRBV18 | CASSLKQGVGELFF | TGTGCCAGCTCACTAAAACAGGGAGTCGGGGAGCTGTTTTTT
. | . | TRBJ1-5 | TRBV7-9 | CASSLPGSNQPQHF | TGTGCCAGCAGCTTACCAGGGTCCAATCAGCCCCAGCATTTT
. | . | TRBJ1-5 | TRBV4-3 | CASSQEVGRQPQHF | TGCGCCAGCAGCCAAGAAGTGGGGCGTCAGCCCCAGCATTTT
. | . | TRBJ2-1 | TRBV5-4 | CASSSPDFLEQFF | TGTGCCAGCAGCTCCCCGGACTTCCTTGAGCAGTTCTTC
once | TRBD1 | TRBJ1-1 | TRBV6-5 | CASSYSGTGRTEAFF | TGTGCCAGCAGTTACTCTGGGACAGGGAGGACTGAAGCTTTCTTT
. | TRBD2 | TRBJ2-1 | TRBV28 | CASSLLGQGGSEQFF | TGTGCCAGCAGTTTATTGGGGCAAGGCGGGAGTGAGCAGTTCTTC
. | . | TRBJ2-1 | TRBV19 | CASSRTTSEQFF | TGTGCCAGTAGCAGGACAACGAGTGAGCAGTTCTTC
few | TRBD2 | TRBJ2-5 | TRBV27 | CASSWGGSETQYF | TGTGCCAGCTCATGGGGGGGGTCAGAGACCCAGTACTTC
. | . | TRBJ2-2 | TRBV27 | CASRLAGNTGELFF | TGTGCCAGCAGACTAGCTGGAAACACCGGGGAGCTGTTTTTT
. | TRBD2 | TRBJ2-7 | TRBV7-9 | CSSSSFGTSGTLSSYEQYF | TGTTCCAGCAGCTCATTCGGGACTAGCGGGACCTTAAGCTCCTACGAGCAGTACTTC
. | TRBD1 | TRBJ2-7 | TRBV5-6 | CASSLPGTGLHEQYF | TGTGCCAGCAGCTTACCCGGGACAGGGTTACACGAGCAGTACTTC
. | TRBD2 | TRBJ2-7 | TRBV7-2 | CASSLARGGGEQYF | TGTGCCAGCAGCTTAGCGCGGGGGGGTGGCGAGCAGTACTTC
few | . | TRBJ2-2 | TRBV28 | CASSWTVNTGELFF | TGTGCCAGCAGTTGGACAGTGAACACCGGGGAGCTGTTTTTT
. | . | TRBJ2-3 | TRBV7-2 | CASSRQRGVQGTDTQYF | TGTGCCAGCAGCCGGCAACGGGGAGTACAAGGCACAGATACGCAGTATTTT
. | . | TRBJ2-7 | TRBV6-5 | CASKLNDRNYEQYF | TGTGCCAGCAAACTCAATGACAGAAACTACGAGCAGTACTTC
. | TRBD1 | TRBJ1-1 | TRBV29-1 | CSVEARGGRGSTEAFF | TGCAGCGTTGAGGCCCGGGGGGGCAGGGGGTCCACTGAAGCTTTCTTT
. | TRBD1 | TRBJ1-4 | TRBV4-2 | CASSQGGQATNEKLFF | TGTGCCAGCAGCCAAGGAGGACAGGCAACTAATGAAAAACTGTTTTTT
. | TRBD1 | TRBJ1-5 | TRBV27 | CASSLGQGRQPQHF | TGTGCCAGCAGTTTAGGACAGGGTAGACAGCCCCAGCATTTT
. | . | TRBJ1-2 | TRBV6-1 | CASSESGRALSGYTF | TGTGCCAGCAGTGAATCGGGCAGGGCTCTTTCTGGCTACACCTTC
. | TRBD2 | TRBJ2-7 | TRBV30 | CAHPRGASGTPRNEQYF | TGTGCCCACCCGCGGGGGGCTAGCGGGACCCCTAGAAACGAGCAGTACTTC
. | TRBD1 | TRBJ2-7 | TRBV5-4 | CASSFRQGAGEQYF | TGTGCCAGCAGCTTCCGACAGGGGGCTGGCGAGCAGTACTTC
. | . | TRBJ2-7 | TRBV5-5 | CASSLKPRQGGKYEQYF | TGTGCCAGCAGCCTTAAACCTCGACAGGGAGGAAAGTACGAGCAGTACTTC
. | . | TRBJ2-1 | TRBV5-8 | CASSLGRRGNEQFF | TGTGCCAGCAGCTTGGGACGGAGGGGAAATGAGCAGTTCTTC
. | TRBD1 | TRBJ2-7 | TRBV13 | CASSLGQGGYEQYF | TGTGCCAGCAGCTTGGGACAGGGGGGCTACGAGCAGTACTTC
. | TRBD2 | TRBJ2-2 | TRBV5-1 | CASRYGRIGELFF | TGCGCCAGCAGATACGGGAGGATCGGGGAGCTGTTTTTT
. | TRBD2 | TRBJ2-2 | TRBV6-1 | CASSVTSPRTGELFF | TGTGCCAGCAGTGTGACTAGCCCACGAACCGGGGAGCTGTTTTTT
once | TRBD1 | TRBJ2-7 | TRBV5-1 | CASSLTTGGYEQYF | TGCGCCAGCAGCCTTACGACAGGGGGCTACGAGCAGTACTTC
. | . | TRBJ2-3 | TRBV7-2 | CASTGDFSTDTQYF | TGTGCCAGCACTGGGGACTTTAGCACAGATACGCAGTATTTT
. | TRBD1 | TRBJ1-3 | TRBV5-5 | CASSFWTGSGNTIYF | TGTGCCAGCAGCTTCTGGACAGGCTCTGGAAACACCATATATTTT
. | TRBD1 | TRBJ1-2 | TRBV29-1 | CSAYVPGQNNYGYTF | TGCAGCGCCTACGTCCCGGGACAGAATAACTATGGCTACACCTTC
. | . | TRBJ2-7 | TRBV6-1 | CASSRDSKYEQYF | TGTGCCAGCAGCCGGGACTCGAAGTACGAGCAGTACTTC
. | TRBD2 | TRBJ2-7 | TRBV6-5 | CASSSGTSGIYEQYF | TGTGCCAGCAGCTCCGGGACTAGCGGGATCTACGAGCAGTACTTC
. | TRBD2 | TRBJ2-5 | TRBV11-3 | CASSRSGSGETQYF | TGTGCCAGCAGCCGGAGCGGGAGTGGTGAGACCCAGTACTTC
. | . | TRBJ1-3 | TRBV6-5 | CASSNSWRGNTIYF | TGTGCCAGCAGCAACTCTTGGAGGGGAAACACCATATATTTT
. | . | TRBJ2-4 | TRBV28 | CASSLEYENIQYF | TGTGCCAGCAGTTTGGAGTACGAAAACATTCAGTACTTC
. | TRBD2 | TRBJ2-1 | TRBV9 | CASSVKSGGAYNEQFF | TGTGCCAGCAGCGTAAAGTCGGGAGGGGCCTACAATGAGCAGTTCTTC
. | TRBD1 | TRBJ2-7 | TRBV4-3 | CASSLKWTGGMERGPPAYEQYF | TGCGCCAGCAGTCTCAAATGGACAGGGGGGATGGAGCGGGGACCCCCCGCCTACGAGCAGTACTTC
. | . | TRBJ2-5 | TRBV9 | CASSDGKLETQYF | TGTGCCAGCAGCGACGGGAAACTAGAGACCCAGTACTTC
. | TRBD1 | TRBJ2-7 | TRBV28 | CASRGTGFSYEQYF | TGTGCCAGCAGGGGGACAGGATTCTCCTACGAGCAGTACTTC
. | TRBD2 | TRBJ2-7 | TRBV9 | CASSGTSGRASGSYEQYF | TGTGCCAGCAGCGGGACTAGCGGGAGAGCCTCAGGCTCCTACGAGCAGTACTTC
. | . | TRBJ2-2 | TRBV4-2 | CASASRTSNTGELFF | TGTGCCAGCGCCTCGCGAACCTCGAACACCGGGGAGCTGTTTTTT
. | TRBD1 | TRBJ2-2 | TRBV29-1 | CSAEGGRRTGELFF | TGCAGCGCCGAAGGGGGCAGGCGCACCGGGGAGCTGTTTTTT
. | . | TRBJ2-5 | TRBV7-6 | CASSFIGRESGETQYF | TGTGCCAGCAGCTTCATTGGCCGGGAGTCGGGCGAGACCCAGTACTTC
once | TRBD1 | TRBJ2-7 | TRBV29-1 | CSVGARDRSVYEQYF | TGCAGCGTTGGGGCCCGGGACAGATCTGTCTACGAGCAGTACTTC
. | TRBD2 | TRBJ2-7 | TRBV7-9 | CASRQSAGVASYEQYF | TGTGCCAGCAGGCAAAGCGCGGGAGTAGCCTCCTACGAGCAGTACTTC
. | TRBD1 | TRBJ1-1 | TRBV5-5 | CASSTSGTGGIGTEAFF | TGTGCCAGCAGCACCTCCGGGACAGGGGGGATCGGCACTGAAGCTTTCTTT
. | TRBD1 | TRBJ1-5 | TRBV28 | CASRDRDNQPQHF | TGTGCCAGCAGGGACAGGGACAATCAGCCCCAGCATTTT
. | TRBD1 | TRBJ1-1 | TRBV29-1 | CSVDTGGTEAFF | TGCAGCGTCGATACAGGGGGCACTGAAGCTTTCTTT